Detailed here is one T cell receptor beta chain. The entry originates in a study of blood T cell repertoires in COVID-19. The CDR3 extends over 13 amino acids. Trimming took off 8 bases at V and 7 bases at J, with 14 bases between the two ends. As originally analysed: By means of reference gene primer amplification, nucleated cell counts were estimated. This table comes from immunoSEQ multiplex PCR, and its TCRdb copy is limited to in-frame clones, with some not included. For V, J and clone size, that table is used; D and trimming come from the DNA. The data hold fewer than 300,000 clones, with 85% to 90% observed a single time.

This chain uses TRBV12-3 or TRBV12-4 with TRBJ1-4; TRBD1 is a possible D gene (6 bases). The sample comprised peripheral blood. This TCR was sampled from a woman in her twenties or thirties with COVID-19, enrolled during active disease. CDR3 residues: CASAQGYSEKLFF. CDR3 nucleotides: TGTGCCAGCGCACAGGGATACAGTGAAAAACTGTTTTTT.